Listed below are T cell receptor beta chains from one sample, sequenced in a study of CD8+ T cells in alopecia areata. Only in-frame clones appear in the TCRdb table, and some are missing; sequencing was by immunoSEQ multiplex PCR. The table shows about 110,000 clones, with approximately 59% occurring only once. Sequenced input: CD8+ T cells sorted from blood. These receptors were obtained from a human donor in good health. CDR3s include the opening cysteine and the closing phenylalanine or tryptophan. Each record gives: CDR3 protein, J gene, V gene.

CDR3aa: CASSLSLAPETQYF
j_gene: TRBJ2-5
v_gene: TRBV27

CDR3aa: CATSPSSPGTGANEQFF
j_gene: TRBJ2-1
v_gene: TRBV15

CDR3aa: CASSSYAFSYNEQFF
j_gene: TRBJ2-1
v_gene: TRBV7-8

CDR3aa: CASSVGTSGEDEQFF
j_gene: TRBJ2-1
v_gene: TRBV9

CDR3aa: CASSGDKPEQYF
j_gene: TRBJ2-7
v_gene: TRBV2

CDR3aa: CATKVGSTEAFF
j_gene: TRBJ1-1
v_gene: TRBV19

CDR3aa: CASSLLGQPYEQYF
j_gene: TRBJ2-7
v_gene: TRBV5-1

CDR3aa: CASSEPTSGQETQYF
j_gene: TRBJ2-5
v_gene: TRBV25-1

CDR3aa: CASSFAPGSTDTQYF
j_gene: TRBJ2-3
v_gene: TRBV28

CDR3aa: CASSAESSATNEKLFF
j_gene: TRBJ1-4
v_gene: TRBV9

CDR3aa: CASSYAQGRNTEAFF
j_gene: TRBJ1-1
v_gene: TRBV5-6

CDR3aa: CASSSSGYYEQYF
j_gene: -
v_gene: TRBV5-6

CDR3aa: CASSSGGRQETQYF
j_gene: TRBJ2-5
v_gene: TRBV7-9

CDR3aa: CASSSVGRRGYTF
j_gene: TRBJ1-2
v_gene: TRBV13

CDR3aa: CASSLLGAINQPQHF
j_gene: TRBJ1-5
v_gene: TRBV11-2

CDR3aa: CATSRDPGSVDQETQYF
j_gene: TRBJ2-5
v_gene: TRBV15

CDR3aa: CASSPEGTGGSYEQYF
j_gene: TRBJ2-7
v_gene: TRBV19

CDR3aa: CASSEWVGANTGELFF
j_gene: TRBJ2-2
v_gene: TRBV6-1

CDR3aa: CSVEEQATNYGYTF
j_gene: TRBJ1-2
v_gene: TRBV29-1

CDR3aa: CASTPDLSWETQYF
j_gene: TRBJ2-5
v_gene: TRBV9

CDR3aa: CASSTHRGRSTEAFF
j_gene: TRBJ1-1
v_gene: TRBV7-9

CDR3aa: CASSPPGTGETQYF
j_gene: TRBJ2-5
v_gene: TRBV11-1

CDR3aa: CASSLGGRPQHF
j_gene: TRBJ1-5
v_gene: TRBV5-6

CDR3aa: CSVGTGELFF
j_gene: TRBJ2-2
v_gene: TRBV20-1

CDR3aa: CASSALAGQPYEQYF
j_gene: TRBJ2-7
v_gene: TRBV19

CDR3aa: CASSVPGALDTEAFF
j_gene: TRBJ1-1
v_gene: TRBV2

CDR3aa: CASSQVSGGWAEQYF
j_gene: TRBJ2-7
v_gene: TRBV4-1

CDR3aa: CASSLFRVPVEQYF
j_gene: TRBJ2-7
v_gene: TRBV13